Each of the 12 T cell receptor beta chains below was sequenced from the same sample in a study of spatial heterogeneity in lung cancer. The time point denotes: sample taken at primary tumor resection. No cells were sorted before sequencing. The whole RNA sequenced was extracted from tumor, nontumor lung or frozen PBMC. TCRdb itself ran the 5' RACE reads through MiXCR, one entry per CDR3 protein. The sample holds some 3,000 distinct CDR3 sequences, more than 30% seen once. Sample: PBMCs, taken at surgery. These receptors were obtained from a male donor with early-stage non-small cell lung cancer.

This clonotype was picked up a small number of times. The chain joins TRBV5-6 to TRBJ1-5, with D uncertain. From germline, CDR1 is SGHDT and CDR2 YYEEEE. Trimming stripped 3 bases from V and 2 bases from J, with 15 bases between. This CDR3 region has 16 residues. The chain's CDR3 is CASSSGRRLGNQPQHF. The CDR3 DNA reads TGTGCCAGCAGCTCCGGACGGCGCTTGGGCAATCAGCCCCAGCATTTT.

The chain has TRBV13 and TRBJ1-2; TRBD1 might be the D (5 bases). This CDR3 contains 15 residues. From germline, CDR1 is PRHDT and CDR2 FYEKMQ (reference sequence). Trimming took 0 bases from V and 4 from J, leaving 12 bases between them. CDR3 region: CASSLGTVGSYGYTF. CDR3 sequence (DNA): TGTGCCAGCAGCTTAGGGACAGTAGGGTCCTATGGCTACACCTTC.

V gene TRBV29-1 combines with J gene TRBJ2-1; D unresolved. CDR3 size: 13 residues. Trimming removed 7 bases at V and 4 bases at J, with 14 bases between. Germline V gene sequence: CDR1 SQVTM, CDR2 ANQGSEA. CDR3 in DNA: TGCAGCGCCCAAGGAGCAATGTACAATGAGCAGTTCTTC. It translates to CSAQGAMYNEQFF.

This clonotype was observed many times. The gene calls are TRBV7-2 and TRBJ2-3, with D tentatively TRBD1 (6 bases). The CDR3 extends over 15 amino acids. Germline V gene data show CDR1 as SGHTA and CDR2 as FQGNSA. Between the trimmed V and J ends, which lost 3 bases and 2 bases, there was a span of 12 bases. CDR3 in DNA: TGTGCCAGCAGCTTGCAGGGGCCCCCCACAGATACGCAGTATTTT. Its protein is CASSLQGPPTDTQYF.

The chain joins TRBV28 to TRBJ2-7; TRBD1 matches 7 bases. CDR1 is MDHEN and CDR2 is SYDVKM in the germline V gene. V gave up 1 base and J gave up 0 bases; unmatched junction bases: 12. The CDR3 runs to 18 residues. CDR3 in DNA: TGTGCCAGCAGTTTATTCCGTATAGGACAGGCGAACTCCTACGAGCAGTACTTC. Protein sequence: CASSLFRIGQANSYEQYF.

Notes on this clonotype: One base away lies a much larger clone, so this may be a sequencing read error. The CDR3 does not close with the conserved phenylalanine or tryptophan, likely indicating a read error. The rearrangement uses TRBV27 and TRBJ2-1; 8 positions match TRBD2. The CDR3 runs to 15 residues. Germline CDR1 is MNHEY and CDR2 is SMNVEV (reference sequence). V lost 0 bases and J lost 6; bases outside the gene matches: 4. In nucleotides, the CDR3 is TGTGCCAGCAGTTTATCCAGCGGGAGTTTCAATGAGCAGTTCTAC. It encodes CASSLSSGSFNEQFY.

In its sample, this clonotype ranks as medium-sized. The chain carries TRBV6-1 and TRBJ1-1, with D perhaps TRBD1 (6 bases). The germline gives CDR1 MNHNS, CDR2 SASEGT. V lost 8 bases, J lost 2 bases, and 12 bases lay in between. CDR3 size: 13 residues. The CDR3 spells CASHRAENTEAFF. In DNA, the CDR3 is TGTGCCAGCCACAGGGCGGAAAACACTGAAGCTTTCTTT.

This clonotype is judged medium-sized. This chain's CDR3 is CATGRVHEQYF. The CDR3 DNA follows: TGTGCCACGGGCAGGGTGCACGAGCAGTACTTC. V gene TRBV11-2 combines with J gene TRBJ2-7; maybe TRBD1 (5 bases). The CDR3 is 11 residues long. CDR1 and CDR2 (germline): SGHAT, FQNNGV. The ends were cut back, 10 bases at V and 5 bases at J, with 12 bases in the middle.

This clonotype was counted a few times. This sequence joins TRBV5-1 and TRBJ2-5; D not certain. V was shortened by 0 bases and J by 3 bases, with 9 bases between the two germline ends. CDR3 length: 14 residues. CDR1 SGHRS and CDR2 YFSETQ come from the germline V gene. CDR3 loop: CASSLEVMEETQYF. CDR3 DNA: TGCGCCAGCAGCTTGGAGGTTATGGAAGAGACCCAGTACTTC.

This clonotype occurred many times. The rearrangement uses TRBV7-6 and TRBJ1-5; weak D call: TRBD1 (5 bases). This CDR3 region has 16 residues. Germline V gene data show CDR1 as SGHVS and CDR2 as FNYEAQ. Trimming left V 2 bases short and J 1 base short, with 12 bases between. The CDR3 loop is CASSLRFGGSNQPQHF. The CDR3 coding sequence is TGTGCCAGCAGCTTACGGTTTGGGGGGAGCAATCAGCCCCAGCATTTT.

This clonotype was observed many times. The rearrangement uses TRBV15 and TRBJ1-1, with TRBD1 as a possible D gene (5 bases). The CDR3 runs to 13 residues. In germline, CDR1 is LNHNV, CDR2 YYDKDF (reference sequence). Trimming shortened V by 5 bases and J by 4 bases, and 11 bases separated the two germline ends. The CDR3 DNA reads TGTGCCACCAGCCGGACACGAAGCACTGAAGCTTTCTTT. Its protein is CATSRTRSTEAFF.

This clonotype was seen a few times. This chain joins TRBV14 and TRBJ1-4; 8 nucleotides match TRBD1. The CDR3 runs to 15 residues. Germline V gene sequence: CDR1 SGHDN, CDR2 FVKESK. J gave up 5 bases and V 4 bases, and 6 bases lay outside the gene matches. The CDR3 DNA is TGTGCCAGCAGCCCCGACAGGGGTCCCAATGAAAAACTGTTTTTT. It yields the protein CASSPDRGPNEKLFF.